One T cell receptor beta chain is described in this entry. As yet, its antigen is unknown. Trimming removed 0 bases from V and 8 bases from J, with 23 bases in between. The CDR3 has 17 residues. CDR1 is SQVTM and CDR2 is ANQGSEA in the germline V gene. The data derive from a study of cytomegalovirus exposure and HLA in healthy donors. Study findings and constraints: The classifier, whose performance was assessed in both the original and validation cohorts, reportedly diagnosed cytomegalovirus status with high specificity and sensitivity. A later analysis reportedly identified an Asian-associated ancestry cluster as carrying fewer N-insertions than the approximately 640-donor mean. Most TCR sequences were rare, but some public TCRs occurred in many donors.

60 Vbeta and 13 Jbeta primers were used in PCR. Profiling relied on immunoSEQ multiplex PCR, and the TCRdb table lists in-frame clones only, not all of them. Found here are about 150,000 clones, under 75% of them singletons; the top ten hold approximately 7%. This chain links TRBV29-1 with TRBJ2-1, with D possibly being TRBD2 (6 bases). The sequence was obtained from a woman aged 55-75 years in good health and CMV-seropositive. Material: PBMCs. DNA of the CDR3: TGCAGCGTTGAAGACGATTACGATACGACTAGTTTCGATGAGCAGTTCTTC. This sequence encodes CSVEDDYDTTSFDEQFF.